The present entry profiles one T cell receptor (beta chain) with its context. Its cognate antigen is unknown. The sample's time point: patch test 2, 6 weeks after DPC sensitization. Treatment here: therapeutic diphenylcyclopropenone sensitization with weekly scalp DPC. Staff drew blood before applying each patch test. The sample is drawn from a study of human T cells and chemical hapten exposure. At the level of the study: Patients were mainly female, each with alopecia areata, totalis or universalis.

V trimming: 0 bases; J trimming: 2 bases; junction bases outside the gene matches: 8. From germline, CDR1 is MGHRA and CDR2 YSYEKL. The CDR3 contains 17 residues. The library tagged individual cDNA molecules with unique molecular identifiers. TCRdb reanalysed the RACE reads using MiXCR and keeps one entry per CDR3 protein. This table holds a few hundred thousand distinct CDR3 sequences, around 6% found once. Study outcomes and limitations: Donors' alopecia may make their immune response differ from healthy people's.

The clonotype was recovered from a young woman with alopecia areata. Some clones in this sample may be carry-over from other donors' samples. The sample in question was whole blood, obtained in connection with sensitization to the hapten diphenylcyclopropenone (DPC). The J gene is TRBJ2-7, the V gene TRBV4-1; TRBD2 aligns across 9 bases. The DNA for the CDR3 is TGCGCCAGCAGCCAAGACACTTTAGGCGGGGGGGCCTACGAGCAGTACTTC. Translation gives CASSQDTLGGGAYEQYF.